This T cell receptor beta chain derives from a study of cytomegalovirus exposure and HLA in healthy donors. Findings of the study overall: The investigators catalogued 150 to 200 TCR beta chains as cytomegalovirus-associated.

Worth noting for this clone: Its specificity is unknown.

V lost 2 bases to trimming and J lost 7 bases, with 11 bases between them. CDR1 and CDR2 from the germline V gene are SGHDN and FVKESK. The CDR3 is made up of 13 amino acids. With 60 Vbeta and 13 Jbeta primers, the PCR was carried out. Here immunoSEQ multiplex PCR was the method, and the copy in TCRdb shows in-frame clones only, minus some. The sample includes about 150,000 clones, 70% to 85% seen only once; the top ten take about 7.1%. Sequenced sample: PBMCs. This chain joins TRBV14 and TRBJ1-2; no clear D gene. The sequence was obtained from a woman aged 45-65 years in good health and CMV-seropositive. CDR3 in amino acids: CASSQTRGSGYTF. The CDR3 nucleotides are TGTGCCAGCAGCCAAACTCGCGGGAGTGGCTACACCTTC.